A single TCR beta chain is shown here with its context. This entry comes from a study of T cell responses to AZD1222 COVID-19 vaccine. Profiling relied on immunoSEQ multiplex PCR, and the TCRdb table lists in-frame clones only, not all of them. The data hold about 130,000 clones, with 84% observed a single time. The sample consisted of peripheral blood, taken on day 0 of AZD1222 vaccination. The sequence was obtained from an adult in good health.

The CDR3 reads CATSDTGAFF. CDR3 sequence (DNA): TGTGCCACCTCCGACACCGGAGCTTTCTTT. V gene TRBV28 combines with J gene TRBJ1-1, with D hard to call. CDR1 and CDR2 (germline): MDHEN, SYDVKM. The CDR3 spans 10 residues. V lost 10 bases to trimming and J lost 10 bases, with 13 bases between them.